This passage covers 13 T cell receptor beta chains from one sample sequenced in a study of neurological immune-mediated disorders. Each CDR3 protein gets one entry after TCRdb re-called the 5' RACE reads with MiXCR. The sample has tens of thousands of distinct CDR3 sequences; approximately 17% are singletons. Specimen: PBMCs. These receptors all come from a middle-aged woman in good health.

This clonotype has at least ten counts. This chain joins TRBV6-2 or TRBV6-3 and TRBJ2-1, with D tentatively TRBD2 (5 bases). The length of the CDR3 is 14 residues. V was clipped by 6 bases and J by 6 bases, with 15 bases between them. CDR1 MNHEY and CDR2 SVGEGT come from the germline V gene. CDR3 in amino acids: CASSPEGPSNEQFF. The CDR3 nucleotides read TGTGCCAGCAGCCCAGAGGGTCCAAGCAATGAGCAGTTCTTC.

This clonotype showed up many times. The CDR3, as DNA: TGTGCCAGCAGCCGTAGTAGCTATGGCTACACCTTC. This codes for CASSRSSYGYTF. The rearrangement uses TRBV7-2 and TRBJ1-2; D is unresolved. There are 12 residues in the CDR3. Per germline, CDR1 SGHTA and CDR2 FQGNSA. Deletions cut 5 bases from V and 4 bases from J, with 8 bases between.

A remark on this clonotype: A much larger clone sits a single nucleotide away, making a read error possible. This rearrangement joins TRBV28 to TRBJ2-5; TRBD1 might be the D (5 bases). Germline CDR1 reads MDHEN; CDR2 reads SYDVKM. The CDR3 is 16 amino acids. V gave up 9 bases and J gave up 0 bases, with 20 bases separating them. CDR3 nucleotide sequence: TGTGCCAGAAGTCCATCAGGAAGGGGAAACCAAGAGACCCAGTACTTC. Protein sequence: CARSPSGRGNQETQYF.

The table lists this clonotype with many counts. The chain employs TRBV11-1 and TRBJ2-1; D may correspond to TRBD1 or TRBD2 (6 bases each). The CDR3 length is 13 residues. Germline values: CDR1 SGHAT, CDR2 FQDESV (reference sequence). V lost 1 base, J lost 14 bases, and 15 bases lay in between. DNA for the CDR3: TGTGCCAGCAGCTTAGATCCCCGGGGGCGTAAGTTCTTC. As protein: CASSLDPRGRKFF. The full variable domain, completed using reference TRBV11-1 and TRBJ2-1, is EAEVAQSPRYKITEKSQAVAFWCDPISGHATLYWYRQILGQGPELLVQFQDESVVDDSQLPKDRFSAERLKGVDSTLKIQPAELGDSAMYLCASSLDPRGRKFFGPGTRLTVL.

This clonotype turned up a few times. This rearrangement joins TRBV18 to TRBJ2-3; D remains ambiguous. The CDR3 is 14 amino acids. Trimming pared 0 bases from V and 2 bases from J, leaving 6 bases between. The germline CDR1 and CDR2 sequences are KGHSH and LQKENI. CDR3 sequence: CASSPPGLTDTQYF. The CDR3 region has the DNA TGTGCCAGCTCACCACCCGGCCTCACAGATACGCAGTATTTT.

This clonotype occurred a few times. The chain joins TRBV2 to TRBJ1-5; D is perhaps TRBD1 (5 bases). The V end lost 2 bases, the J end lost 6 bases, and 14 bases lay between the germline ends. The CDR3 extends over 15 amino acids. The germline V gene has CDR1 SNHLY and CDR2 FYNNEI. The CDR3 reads CASSESGEIGQPQHF. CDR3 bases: TGTGCCAGCAGTGAATCGGGGGAGATCGGTCAGCCCCAGCATTTT.

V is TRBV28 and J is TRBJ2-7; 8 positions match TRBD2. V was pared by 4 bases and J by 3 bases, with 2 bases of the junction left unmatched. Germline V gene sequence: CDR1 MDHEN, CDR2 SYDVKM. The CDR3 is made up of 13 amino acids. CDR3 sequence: CASSSGGVYEQYV. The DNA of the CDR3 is TGTGCCAGCAGTTCGGGGGGGGTCTACGAGCAGTACGTC.

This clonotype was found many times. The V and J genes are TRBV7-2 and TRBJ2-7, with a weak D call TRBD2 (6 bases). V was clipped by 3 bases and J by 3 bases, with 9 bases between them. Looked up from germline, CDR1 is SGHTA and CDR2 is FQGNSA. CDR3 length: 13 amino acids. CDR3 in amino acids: CASSFGLYYEQYF. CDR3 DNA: TGTGCCAGCAGCTTTGGACTATACTACGAGCAGTACTTC.

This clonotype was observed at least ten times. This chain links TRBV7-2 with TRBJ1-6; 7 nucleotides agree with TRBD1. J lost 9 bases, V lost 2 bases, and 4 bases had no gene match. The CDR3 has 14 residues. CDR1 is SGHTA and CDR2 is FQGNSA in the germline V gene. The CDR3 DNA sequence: TGTGCCAGCAGCTTATACAGGGGAAGTTCACCCCTCCACTTT. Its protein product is CASSLYRGSSPLHF.

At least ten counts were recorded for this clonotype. The CDR3 loop reads CASSFEGNTEAFF. Written as DNA, the CDR3 is TGTGCCAGCAGCTTTGAAGGGAACACTGAAGCTTTCTTT. The chain links TRBV7-2 to TRBJ1-1; the D is unclear. Germline CDR1 reads SGHTA; CDR2 reads FQGNSA. CDR3 size: 13 residues. Trimming pared 3 bases from V and 1 base from J, leaving 6 bases between.

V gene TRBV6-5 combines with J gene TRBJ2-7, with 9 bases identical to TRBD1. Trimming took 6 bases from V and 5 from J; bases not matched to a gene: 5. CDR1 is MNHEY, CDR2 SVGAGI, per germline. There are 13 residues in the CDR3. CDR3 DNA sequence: TGTGCCAGCAGGGGGACAGGGTTGAACGAGCAGTACGTC. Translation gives CASRGTGLNEQYV.

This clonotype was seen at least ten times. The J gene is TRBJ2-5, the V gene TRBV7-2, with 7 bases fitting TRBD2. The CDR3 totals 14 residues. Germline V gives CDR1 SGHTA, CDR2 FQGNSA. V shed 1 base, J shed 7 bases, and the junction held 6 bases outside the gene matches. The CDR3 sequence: CASSLDGGGGTQYF. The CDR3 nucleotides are TGTGCCAGCAGCTTAGATGGGGGGGGAGGGACCCAGTACTTC.

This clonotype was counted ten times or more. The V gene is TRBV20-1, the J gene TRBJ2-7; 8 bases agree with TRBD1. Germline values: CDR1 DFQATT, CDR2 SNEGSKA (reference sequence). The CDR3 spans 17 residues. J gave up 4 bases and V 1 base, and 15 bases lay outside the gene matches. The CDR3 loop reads CSARGSPQGALKYEQYF. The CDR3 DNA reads TGCAGTGCTAGAGGTTCGCCTCAGGGGGCGTTGAAATACGAGCAGTACTTC.